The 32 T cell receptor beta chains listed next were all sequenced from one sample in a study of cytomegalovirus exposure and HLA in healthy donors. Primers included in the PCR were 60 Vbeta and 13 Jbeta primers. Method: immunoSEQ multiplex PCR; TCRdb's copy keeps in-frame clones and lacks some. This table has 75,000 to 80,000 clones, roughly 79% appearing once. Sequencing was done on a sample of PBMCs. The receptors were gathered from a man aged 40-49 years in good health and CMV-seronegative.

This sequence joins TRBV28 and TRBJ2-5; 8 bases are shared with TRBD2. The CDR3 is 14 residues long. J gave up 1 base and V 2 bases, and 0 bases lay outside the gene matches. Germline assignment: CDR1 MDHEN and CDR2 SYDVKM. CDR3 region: CASSLAGGQETQYF. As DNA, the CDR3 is TGTGCCAGCAGTTTAGCGGGAGGCCAAGAGACCCAGTACTTC.

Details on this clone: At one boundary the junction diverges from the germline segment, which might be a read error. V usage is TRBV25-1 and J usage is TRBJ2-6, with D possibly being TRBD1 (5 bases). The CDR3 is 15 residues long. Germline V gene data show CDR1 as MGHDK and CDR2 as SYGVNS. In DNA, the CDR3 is TGTGCCAGCAGTGACATAAGGCCTGGGGCCAACGGCCTGACTTTC. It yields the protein CASSDIRPGANGLTF.

The CDR3 bases are TGTGCCAGCAACCTGGGGGGTTCAGGTGGCTACACCTTC. Amino acid sequence: CASNLGGSGGYTF. The chain carries TRBV28 and TRBJ1-2; tentative D call: TRBD1 (5 bases). Germline CDR1 and CDR2: MDHEN and SYDVKM. Between the trimmed V and J ends, which lost 7 bases and 7 bases, there was a span of 16 bases. The length of the CDR3 is 13 residues.

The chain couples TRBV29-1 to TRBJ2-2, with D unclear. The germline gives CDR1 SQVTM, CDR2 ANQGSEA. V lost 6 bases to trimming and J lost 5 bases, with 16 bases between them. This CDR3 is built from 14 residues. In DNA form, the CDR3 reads TGCAGCGTCGCTCCCTCGACGCGGACCGGGGAGCTGTTTTTT. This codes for CSVAPSTRTGELFF.

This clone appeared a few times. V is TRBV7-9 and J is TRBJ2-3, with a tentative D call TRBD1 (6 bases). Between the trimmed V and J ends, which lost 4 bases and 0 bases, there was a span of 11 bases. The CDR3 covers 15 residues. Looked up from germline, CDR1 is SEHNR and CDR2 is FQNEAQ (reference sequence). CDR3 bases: TGTGCCAGCAGCTGGACAGAAGTTAGCACAGATACGCAGTATTTT. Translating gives CASSWTEVSTDTQYF.

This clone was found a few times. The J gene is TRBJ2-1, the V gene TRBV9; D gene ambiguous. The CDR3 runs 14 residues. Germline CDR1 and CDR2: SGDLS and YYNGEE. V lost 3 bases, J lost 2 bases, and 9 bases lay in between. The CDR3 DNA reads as TGTGCCAGCAGCGAATCGCGGACCTACAATGAGCAGTTCTTC. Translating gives CASSESRTYNEQFF.

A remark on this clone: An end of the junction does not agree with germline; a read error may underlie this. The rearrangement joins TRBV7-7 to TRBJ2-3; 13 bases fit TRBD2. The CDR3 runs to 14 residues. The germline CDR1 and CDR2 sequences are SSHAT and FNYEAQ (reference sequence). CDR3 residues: CASSRTSGSDTQYF. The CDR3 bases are TGTGCTAGCAGCCGGACTAGCGGGAGTGATACGCAGTATTTT.

CDR3 region: CASSDRGNYEQYF. For the CDR3, the DNA is TGTGCCAGCAGTGACCGGGGAAACTACGAGCAGTACTTC. The chain joins TRBV25-1 to TRBJ2-7, with a weak D call TRBD2 (5 bases). The germline CDR1 and CDR2 sequences are MGHDK and SYGVNS. This CDR3 spans 13 amino acids. Trimming stripped 3 bases from V and 3 bases from J, with 9 bases between.

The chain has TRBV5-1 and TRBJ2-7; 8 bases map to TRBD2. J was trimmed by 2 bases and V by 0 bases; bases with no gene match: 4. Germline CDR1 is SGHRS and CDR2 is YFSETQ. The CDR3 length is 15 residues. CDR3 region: CASSLVGGGTYEQYF. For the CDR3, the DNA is TGCGCCAGCAGCTTGGTCGGGGGGGGTACCTACGAGCAGTACTTC. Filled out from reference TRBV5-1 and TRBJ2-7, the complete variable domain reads KAGVTQTPRYLIKTRGQQVTLSCSPISGHRSVSWYQQTPGQGLQFLFEYFSETQRNKGNFPGRFSGRQFSNSRSEMNVSTLELGDSALYLCASSLVGGGTYEQYFGPGTRLTVT.

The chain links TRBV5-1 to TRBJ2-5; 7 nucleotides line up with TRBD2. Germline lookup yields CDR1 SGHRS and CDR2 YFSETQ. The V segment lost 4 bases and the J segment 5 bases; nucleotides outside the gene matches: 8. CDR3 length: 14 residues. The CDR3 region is CASSPGEGGETQYF. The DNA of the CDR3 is TGCGCCAGCAGCCCCGGTGAGGGAGGGGAGACCCAGTACTTC.

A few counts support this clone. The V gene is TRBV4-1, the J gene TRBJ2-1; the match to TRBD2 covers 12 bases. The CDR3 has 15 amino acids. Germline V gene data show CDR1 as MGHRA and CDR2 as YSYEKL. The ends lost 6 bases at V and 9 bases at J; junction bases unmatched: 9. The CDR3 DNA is TGCGCCAGCAGGCAAACTAGCGGGAGGCCGGCTGAGCAGTTCTTC. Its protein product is CASRQTSGRPAEQFF.

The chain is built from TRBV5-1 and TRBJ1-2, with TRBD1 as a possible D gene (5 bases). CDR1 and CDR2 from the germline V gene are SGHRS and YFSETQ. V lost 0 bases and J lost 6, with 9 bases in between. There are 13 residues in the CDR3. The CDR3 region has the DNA TGCGCCAGCAGCTTGGCAGGGAAAGATGGCTACACCTTC. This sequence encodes CASSLAGKDGYTF.

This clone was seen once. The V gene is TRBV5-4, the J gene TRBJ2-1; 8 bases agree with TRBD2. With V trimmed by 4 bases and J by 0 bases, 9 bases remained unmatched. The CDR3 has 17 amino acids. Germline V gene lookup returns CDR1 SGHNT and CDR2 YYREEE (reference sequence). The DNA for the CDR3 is TGTGCCAGCAGCCTCTCGGGGGGGGCAAGCTCCTACAATGAGCAGTTCTTC. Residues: CASSLSGGASSYNEQFF.

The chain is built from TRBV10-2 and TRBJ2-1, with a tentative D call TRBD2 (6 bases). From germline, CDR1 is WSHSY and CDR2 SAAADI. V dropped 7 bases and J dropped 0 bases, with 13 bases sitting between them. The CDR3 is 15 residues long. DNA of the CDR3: TGCGCCAGCATGCCTGGACTAAGCTCCTACAATGAGCAGTTCTTC. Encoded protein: CASMPGLSSYNEQFF.

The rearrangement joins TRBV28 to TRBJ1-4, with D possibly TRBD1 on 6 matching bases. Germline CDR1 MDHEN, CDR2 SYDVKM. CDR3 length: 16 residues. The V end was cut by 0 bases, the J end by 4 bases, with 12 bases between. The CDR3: CASSLWGGQGNEKLFF. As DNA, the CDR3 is TGTGCCAGCAGTTTATGGGGGGGGCAGGGTAATGAAAAACTGTTTTTT.

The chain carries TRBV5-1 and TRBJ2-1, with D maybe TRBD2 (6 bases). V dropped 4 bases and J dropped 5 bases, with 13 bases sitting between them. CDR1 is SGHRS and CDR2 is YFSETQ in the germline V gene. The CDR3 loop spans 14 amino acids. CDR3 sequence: CASSKDGRNNEQFF. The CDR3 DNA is TGCGCCAGCAGCAAGGACGGGAGAAACAATGAGCAGTTCTTC.

The CDR3 DNA is TGTGCCAGCAGTCGGCTAGCGGGAGCGTTAGATACGCAGTATTTT. The encoded protein is CASSRLAGALDTQYF. The genes are TRBV6-1 and TRBJ2-3; 10 bases fit TRBD2. This CDR3 region has 15 residues. J lost 5 bases, V lost 5 bases, and 7 bases had no gene match. CDR1 and CDR2 from the germline V gene are MNHNS and SASEGT.

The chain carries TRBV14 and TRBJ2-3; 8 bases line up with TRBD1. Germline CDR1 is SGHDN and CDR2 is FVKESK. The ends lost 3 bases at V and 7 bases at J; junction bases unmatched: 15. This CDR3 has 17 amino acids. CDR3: CASSHDPQGTGQNTQYF. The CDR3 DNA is TGTGCCAGCAGCCATGATCCTCAAGGGACAGGCCAAAATACGCAGTATTTT.

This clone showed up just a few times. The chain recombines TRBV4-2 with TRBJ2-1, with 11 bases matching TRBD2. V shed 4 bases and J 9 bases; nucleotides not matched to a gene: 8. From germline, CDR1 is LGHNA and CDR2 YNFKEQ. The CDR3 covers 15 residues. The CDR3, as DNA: TGTGCCAGCAGCCCCCCCGGTAGCGGGAGGGGTGAGCAGTTCTTC. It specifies CASSPPGSGRGEQFF.

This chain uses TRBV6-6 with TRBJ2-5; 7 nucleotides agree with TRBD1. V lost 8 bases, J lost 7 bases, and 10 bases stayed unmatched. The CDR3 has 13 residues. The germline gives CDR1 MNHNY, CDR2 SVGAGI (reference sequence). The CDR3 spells CASRKGGEGTQYF. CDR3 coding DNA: TGTGCCAGCCGGAAAGGGGGCGAGGGGACCCAGTACTTC.

CDR3 sequence reads: CASTPPWGGARYGYTF. CDR3 nucleotides: TGTGCCAGCACGCCGCCTTGGGGGGGGGCGCGCTATGGCTACACCTTC. This chain connects TRBV28 to TRBJ1-2, with D tentatively TRBD1 (6 bases). V was shortened by 7 bases and J by 4 bases, with 22 bases between the two germline ends. Germline loops: CDR1 MDHEN, CDR2 SYDVKM. The CDR3 is 16 residues long.

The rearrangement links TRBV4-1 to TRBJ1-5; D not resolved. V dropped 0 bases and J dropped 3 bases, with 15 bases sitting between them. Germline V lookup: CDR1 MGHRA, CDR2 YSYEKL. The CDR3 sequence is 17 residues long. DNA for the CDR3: TGCGCCAGCAGCCAAGATCACAGAACCGAGATCAATCAGCCCCAGCATTTT. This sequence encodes CASSQDHRTEINQPQHF.

As DNA, the CDR3 is TGCAGCGGCCTAGAACAAGAGACCCAGTACTTC. Translation gives CSGLEQETQYF. The chain uses TRBV29-1 and TRBJ2-5; D not certain. Germline-derived CDR1 and CDR2 are SQVTM and ANQGSEA. The V end lost 7 bases, the J end lost 2 bases, and 8 bases lay between the germline ends. CDR3 length equals 11 residues.

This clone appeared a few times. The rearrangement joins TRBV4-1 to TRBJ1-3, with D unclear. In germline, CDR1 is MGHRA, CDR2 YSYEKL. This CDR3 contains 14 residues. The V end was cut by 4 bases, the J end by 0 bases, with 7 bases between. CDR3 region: CASSPRSSGNTIYF. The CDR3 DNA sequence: TGCGCCAGCAGCCCTAGAAGCTCTGGAAACACCATATATTTT.

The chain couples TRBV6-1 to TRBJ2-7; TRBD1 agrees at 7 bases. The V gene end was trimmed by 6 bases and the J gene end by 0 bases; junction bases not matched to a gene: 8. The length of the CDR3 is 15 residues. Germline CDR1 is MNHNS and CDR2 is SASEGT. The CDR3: CASRFTGTDSYEQYF. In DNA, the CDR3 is TGTGCCAGCAGGTTTACCGGGACAGACTCCTACGAGCAGTACTTC.

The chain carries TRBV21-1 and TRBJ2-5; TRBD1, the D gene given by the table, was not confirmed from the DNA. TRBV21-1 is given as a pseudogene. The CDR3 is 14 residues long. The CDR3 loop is CASSSRDSKETQYF. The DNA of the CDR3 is TGTGCCAGCAGCTCCCGGGACAGCAAAGAGACCCAGTACTTC.

CDR3 nucleotides: TGTGCCAGCAGCCAAGAGACGACCCGGAGCGGTAATGAAAAACTGTTTTTT. Translated, it gives CASSQETTRSGNEKLFF. This rearrangement joins TRBV4-2 to TRBJ1-4, with unresolved D. The CDR3 spans 17 residues. The ends were cut back, 0 bases at V and 4 bases at J, with 15 bases in the middle. Germline CDR1 is LGHNA and CDR2 is YNFKEQ.

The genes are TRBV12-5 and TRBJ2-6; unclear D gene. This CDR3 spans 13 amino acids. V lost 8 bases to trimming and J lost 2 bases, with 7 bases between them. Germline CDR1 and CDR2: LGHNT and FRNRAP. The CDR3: CASLQAGANVLTF. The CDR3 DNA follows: TGTGCTAGTTTGCAGGCTGGGGCCAACGTCCTGACTTTC. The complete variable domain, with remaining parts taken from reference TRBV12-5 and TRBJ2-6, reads DARVTQTPRHKVTEMGQEVTMRCQPILGHNTVFWYRQTMMQGLELLAYFRNRAPLDDSGMPKDRFSAEMPDATLATLKIQPSEPRDSAVYFCASLQAGANVLTFGAGSRLTVL.

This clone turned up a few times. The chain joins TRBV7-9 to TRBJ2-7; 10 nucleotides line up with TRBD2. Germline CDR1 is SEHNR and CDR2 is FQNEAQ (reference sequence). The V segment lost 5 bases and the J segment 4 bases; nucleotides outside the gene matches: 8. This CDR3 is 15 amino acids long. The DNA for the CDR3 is TGTGCCAGCAGCCCCAAGGCTAGCGGGAGTTACGAGCAGTACTTC. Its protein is CASSPKASGSYEQYF.

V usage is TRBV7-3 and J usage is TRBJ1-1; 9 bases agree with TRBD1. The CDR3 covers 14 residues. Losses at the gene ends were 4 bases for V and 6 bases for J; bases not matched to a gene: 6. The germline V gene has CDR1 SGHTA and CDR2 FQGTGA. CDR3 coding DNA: TGTGCCAGCAGCTGGGGACAGGGTGGTTCTGAAGCTTTCTTT. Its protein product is CASSWGQGGSEAFF.

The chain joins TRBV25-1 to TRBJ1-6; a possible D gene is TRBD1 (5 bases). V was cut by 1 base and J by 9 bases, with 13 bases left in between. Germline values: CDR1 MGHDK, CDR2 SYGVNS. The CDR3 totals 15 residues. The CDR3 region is CASSEWGVRGSPLHF. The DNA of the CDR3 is TGTGCCAGCAGTGAATGGGGGGTTCGGGGTTCACCCCTCCACTTT.

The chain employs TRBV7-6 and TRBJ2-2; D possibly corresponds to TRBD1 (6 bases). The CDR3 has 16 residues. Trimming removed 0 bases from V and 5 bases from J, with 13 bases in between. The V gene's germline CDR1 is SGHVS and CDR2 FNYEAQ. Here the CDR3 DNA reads TGTGCCAGCAGCTTAGCGGGGGCAGCTTCAACCGGGGAGCTGTTTTTT. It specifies CASSLAGAASTGELFF.